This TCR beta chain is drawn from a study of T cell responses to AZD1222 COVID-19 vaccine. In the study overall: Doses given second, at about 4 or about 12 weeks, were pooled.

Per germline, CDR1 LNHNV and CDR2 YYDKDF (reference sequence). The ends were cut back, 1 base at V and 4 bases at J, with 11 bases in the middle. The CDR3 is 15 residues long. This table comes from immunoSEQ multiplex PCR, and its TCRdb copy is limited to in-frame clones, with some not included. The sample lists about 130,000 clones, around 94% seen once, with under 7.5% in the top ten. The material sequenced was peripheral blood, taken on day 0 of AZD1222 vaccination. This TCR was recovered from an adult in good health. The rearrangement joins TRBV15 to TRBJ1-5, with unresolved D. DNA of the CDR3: TGTGCCACCAGCAGAGGACACGACGGGAATCAGCCCCAGCATTTT. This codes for CATSRGHDGNQPQHF.